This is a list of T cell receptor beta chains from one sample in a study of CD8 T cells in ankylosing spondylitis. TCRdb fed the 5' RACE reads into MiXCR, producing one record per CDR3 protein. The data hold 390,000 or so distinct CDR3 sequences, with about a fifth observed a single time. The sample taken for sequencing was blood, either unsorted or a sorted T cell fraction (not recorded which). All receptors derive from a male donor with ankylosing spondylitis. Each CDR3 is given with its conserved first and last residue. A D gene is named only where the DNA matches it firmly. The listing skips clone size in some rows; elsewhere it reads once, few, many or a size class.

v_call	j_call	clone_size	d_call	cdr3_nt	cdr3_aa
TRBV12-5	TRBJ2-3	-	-	TGTGCTAGTGGTTTGAGGGACGGCACAGATACGCAGTATTTT	CASGLRDGTDTQYF
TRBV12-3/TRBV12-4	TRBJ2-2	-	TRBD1	TGTGCCAGCAGTCTCCCAGGGGGTATTAACACCGGGGAGCTGTTTTTT	CASSLPGGINTGELFF
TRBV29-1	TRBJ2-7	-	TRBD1	TGCAGCGTAGGACAGGGTCGAACTGAGCAGTACTTC	CSVGQGRTEQYF
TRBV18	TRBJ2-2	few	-	TGTGCCAGCTCACCATCTCGGGCCCAGCTCGGGGAGCTGTTTTTT	CASSPSRAQLGELFF
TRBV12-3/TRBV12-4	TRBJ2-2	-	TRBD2	TGTGCCAGCACCGATATAGCGGGACCCACCGGGGAGCTGTTTTTT	CASTDIAGPTGELFF
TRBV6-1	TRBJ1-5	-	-	TGTGCCAGCAGTGATCGCGTCAGGGTAGGGAATCAGCCCCAGCATTTT	CASSDRVRVGNQPQHF
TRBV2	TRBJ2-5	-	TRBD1	TGTGCCAGCAGACAACAGGGGCTAGCTTGTCGGACCCAGTACTTC	CASRQQGLACRTQYF
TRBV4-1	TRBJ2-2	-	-	TGCGCCAGCAGCCAAGATCTGCGGGGCCTTGACACCGGGGAGCTGTTTTTT	CASSQDLRGLDTGELFF
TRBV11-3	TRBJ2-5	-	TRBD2	TGTGCCAGCAGCTTAGCGGGAGGACCCGAAGAGACCCAGTACTTC	CASSLAGGPEETQYF
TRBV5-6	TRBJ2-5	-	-	TGTGCCAGCAGCTTTCAAGGGGAGGAGACCCAGTACTTC	CASSFQGEETQYF
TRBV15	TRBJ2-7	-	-	TGTGCCACCAGCAGAGCCGGGCGGCCTGGCAGGACGGACGAGCAGTACTTC	CATSRAGRPGRTDEQYF
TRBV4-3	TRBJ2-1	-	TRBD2	TGCGCCAGCAGCCGACGACTAGCGGGAGGGGCCTGGGGTGAGCAGTTCTTC	CASSRRLAGGAWGEQFF
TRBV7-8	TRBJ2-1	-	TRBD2	TGTGCCAGCAGCCGAAGACGACTAGCGGGAGGGCCGAACAATGAGCAGTTCTTC	CASSRRRLAGGPNNEQFF
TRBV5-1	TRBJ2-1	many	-	TGCGCCAGCAGTCTAGACAGATACAATGAGCAGTTCTTC	CASSLDRYNEQFF
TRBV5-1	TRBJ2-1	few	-	TGCGCCAGCAGCTTGGCCGCGAACAATGAGCAGTTCTTC	CASSLAANNEQFF
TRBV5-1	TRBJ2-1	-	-	TGCGCCAGCAGCTTTGTCGAGAAGGGTGAGCAGTTCTTC	CASSFVEKGEQFF
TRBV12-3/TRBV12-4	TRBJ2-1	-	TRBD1	TGTGCCAGCAGCTTAGAGAGGACAGGGGGCCCCAGCTACAATGAGCAGTTCTTC	CASSLERTGGPSYNEQFF
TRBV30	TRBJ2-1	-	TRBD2	TGTGCCTGGAGTGTACACACTAGCGGGTACAATGAGCAGTTCTTC	CAWSVHTSGYNEQFF
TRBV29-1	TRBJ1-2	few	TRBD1	TGCAGCGTTGAAGATAACCTAAGGGACAGTATGGTCTATGGCTACACCTTC	CSVEDNLRDSMVYGYTF
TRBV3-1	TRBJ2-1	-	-	TGTGCCAGCAGCCAAGGCTCGCGGATATACAATGAGCAGTTCTTC	CASSQGSRIYNEQFF
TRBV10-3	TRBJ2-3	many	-	TGTGCCATCAGTCAAAGCGTTACTAGCACAGATACGCAGTATTTT	CAISQSVTSTDTQYF
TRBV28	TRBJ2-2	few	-	TGTGCCAGCAGTCCACCGACCACAGGGCTGTTTTTT	CASSPPTTGLFF
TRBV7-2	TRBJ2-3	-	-	TGTGCCAGCAGCCTGGGACAACTCCGGAAGTATTTT	CASSLGQLRKYF
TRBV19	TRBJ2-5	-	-	TGTGCCAGTAGTGGGGGAGGAGCCCAAGAGACCCAGTACTTC	CASSGGGAQETQYF
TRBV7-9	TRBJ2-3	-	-	TGTGCCAGCAGCTTAGGGGAATCTAGAGCTACGCAGTATTTT	CASSLGESRATQYF
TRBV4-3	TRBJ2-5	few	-	TGCGCCAGCAGCCAAGATTTCTTAAGACTAGGGGAGACCCAGTACTTC	CASSQDFLRLGETQYF